Shown below are 28 T cell receptor beta chains from a single sample sequenced in a study of multiple sclerosis patients with progressive multifocal leukoencephalopathy. Documented time point: before natalizumab initiation. Method: immunoSEQ multiplex PCR; TCRdb's copy keeps in-frame clones and lacks some. The sample includes roughly 28,000 clones, 88% seen only once; the top ten take approximately 1%. The sequenced material came from PBMCs. All receptors derive from a human donor with multiple sclerosis.

The chain carries TRBV5-4 and TRBJ2-3; TRBD2 agrees at 10 bases. CDR3 length equals 16 residues. The germline V gene has CDR1 SGHNT and CDR2 YYREEE (reference sequence). The junction had 8 bases not matched to a gene; V was cut back by 4 bases and J by 3 bases. Here the CDR3 DNA reads TGTGCCAGCAGCCTATTAGCGGGGGGCAGTACAGATACGCAGTATTTT. Its translation: CASSLLAGGSTDTQYF. The variable domain in full, completed from reference TRBV5-4 and TRBJ2-3, reads ETGVTQSPTHLIKTRGQQVTLRCSSQSGHNTVSWYQQALGQGPQFIFQYYREEENGRGNFPPRFSGLQFPNYSSELNVNALELDDSALYLCASSLLAGGSTDTQYFGPGTRLTVL.

The rearrangement links TRBV19 to TRBJ1-5; unclear D gene. The V end was cut by 5 bases, the J end by 6 bases, with 14 bases between. Germline V CDR1 and CDR2: LNHDA, SQIVND (reference sequence). The CDR3 loop spans 14 amino acids. CDR3 residues: CASSRGNLGQPQHF. Here the CDR3 DNA reads TGTGCCAGTAGTCGCGGGAATCTCGGTCAGCCCCAGCATTTT.

This clone was observed a few times. J is TRBJ1-5 and V is TRBV6-4; D gene uncertain. Germline V gene lookup returns CDR1 MRHNA and CDR2 SNTAGT. Between the trimmed V and J ends, which lost 4 bases and 0 bases, there was a span of 4 bases. The CDR3 contains 13 residues. CDR3 region: CASSADSNQPQHF. The CDR3 bases are TGTGCCAGCAGTGCGGATAGCAATCAGCCCCAGCATTTT.

J is TRBJ1-2 and V is TRBV6-1, with 8 bases that match TRBD1. Germline V CDR1 and CDR2: MNHNS, SASEGT. This CDR3 region has 14 residues. The J segment lost 7 bases and the V segment lost 5 bases, leaving 9 bases of the junction unmatched. The CDR3 spells CASSPQGAGGGYTF. The CDR3 nucleotides read TGTGCCAGCAGTCCCCAGGGGGCGGGTGGTGGCTACACCTTC.

This clone came up once. The chain recombines TRBV19 with TRBJ1-5; no clear D. Germline values: CDR1 LNHDA, CDR2 SQIVND (reference sequence). Deletions cut 7 bases from V and 0 bases from J, with 19 bases between. This CDR3 is built from 17 residues. The CDR3, as DNA: TGTGCCAGTAATCTCAGACACAACCTCGATAGCAATCAGCCCCAGCATTTT. Residues: CASNLRHNLDSNQPQHF.

The rearrangement uses TRBV7-6 and TRBJ1-1, with D possibly matching TRBD1 (6 bases). Germline lookup yields CDR1 SGHVS and CDR2 FNYEAQ. Trimming cost V 4 bases and J 0 bases, with 12 bases left between them. This CDR3 comprises 15 residues. DNA of the CDR3: TGTGCCAGCAGCTCTCCCGGGGGGCTGAACACTGAAGCTTTCTTT. Translating gives CASSSPGGLNTEAFF.

The chain is built from TRBV7-2 and TRBJ1-2; 7 bases are a match to TRBD1. This CDR3 comprises 17 residues. V lost 5 bases and J lost 4; bases outside the gene matches: 16. Per the germline V gene, CDR1 is SGHTA and CDR2 is FQGNSA. The CDR3 here is CASSPSWRTGSIYGYTF. The CDR3 DNA follows: TGTGCCAGCAGCCCAAGCTGGAGGACAGGAAGCATCTATGGCTACACCTTC.

The chain carries TRBV9 and TRBJ2-5; 7 positions agree with TRBD2. Germline V gene data show CDR1 as SGDLS and CDR2 as YYNGEE. The CDR3 spans 14 residues. Trimming took 4 bases from V and 3 from J; bases not matched to a gene: 6. The CDR3 region has the DNA TGTGCCAGCAGCCGTAGCGGGCTTGAAGAGACCCAGTACTTC. Protein sequence: CASSRSGLEETQYF.

V and J are TRBV4-1 and TRBJ2-7, with TRBD2 matching over 11 bases. V was clipped by 3 bases and J by 2 bases; unmatched bases: 18. Germline values: CDR1 MGHRA, CDR2 YSYEKL. The CDR3 is 20 residues long. CDR3 in amino acids: CASSQELAGGRPLGPYEQYF. CDR3 coding DNA: TGCGCCAGCAGCCAGGAATTAGCGGGGGGGCGGCCCTTGGGCCCCTACGAGCAGTACTTC.

The CDR3: CASSLLGSPLYGYTF. Written as DNA, the CDR3 is TGTGCCAGCAGCCTGCTGGGTTCTCCTCTCTATGGCTACACCTTC. The chain combines TRBV5-4 with TRBJ1-2; the D is unclear. V dropped 4 bases and J dropped 4 bases, with 17 bases sitting between them. This CDR3 region has 15 residues. Germline V gives CDR1 SGHNT, CDR2 YYREEE (reference sequence).

J is TRBJ2-4 and V is TRBV28; perhaps TRBD2 as D (5 bases). V lost 3 bases, J lost 2 bases, and 14 bases lay in between. The CDR3 totals 16 residues. Looked up from germline, CDR1 is MDHEN and CDR2 is SYDVKM. This CDR3 reads CASSFPSIWSKNIQYF. DNA for the CDR3: TGTGCCAGCAGTTTCCCTAGCATTTGGTCCAAAAACATTCAGTACTTC.

The genes are TRBV7-9 and TRBJ2-5, with a possible D match to TRBD2 (6 bases). Trimming shortened V by 1 base and J by 3 bases, and 12 bases separated the two germline ends. CDR3 length equals 15 residues. The germline V gene has CDR1 SEHNR and CDR2 FQNEAQ (reference sequence). DNA of the CDR3: TGTGCCAGCAGCTTAGTGAATATAGCGGAAGAGACCCAGTACTTC. Its protein product is CASSLVNIAEETQYF. The complete variable domain, with remaining parts taken from reference TRBV7-9 and TRBJ2-5, reads DTGVSQNPRHKITKRGQNVTFRCDPISEHNRLYWYRQTLGQGPEFLTYFQNEAQLEKSRLLSDRFSAERPKGSFSTLEIQRTEQGDSAMYLCASSLVNIAEETQYFGPGTRLLVL.

The chain is built from TRBV9 and TRBJ2-5; possibly TRBD2 for D (5 bases). CDR3 size: 13 residues. V was cut by 1 base and J by 5 bases, with 9 bases left in between. The germline V gene has CDR1 SGDLS and CDR2 YYNGEE. The CDR3 reads CASSVKLGETQYF. The CDR3 DNA reads as TGTGCCAGCAGCGTAAAACTAGGGGAGACCCAGTACTTC.

This chain uses TRBV10-2 with TRBJ2-7, with TRBD2 matching 8 bases. J lost 2 bases, V lost 5 bases, and 2 bases had no gene match. This CDR3 has 13 amino acids. Looked up from germline, CDR1 is WSHSY and CDR2 is SAAADI. CDR3 nucleotides: TGCGCCAGCAGTTCGGGGGGGACCTACGAGCAGTACTTC. Protein product: CASSSGGTYEQYF.

Only a few counts were recorded for this clone. The rearrangement links TRBV19 to TRBJ1-1; no firm D call. This CDR3 region has 14 residues. The ends were cut back, 2 bases at V and 6 bases at J, with 13 bases in the middle. Germline V gene lookup returns CDR1 LNHDA and CDR2 SQIVND (reference sequence). The CDR3 spells CASSINSMLSEAFF. DNA for the CDR3: TGTGCCAGTAGTATAAACAGCATGCTATCTGAAGCTTTCTTT.

This chain links TRBV5-1 with TRBJ2-2; 10 nucleotides match TRBD1. The CDR3 is 17 residues long. In germline, CDR1 is SGHRS, CDR2 YFSETQ. V shed 3 bases, J shed 7 bases, and the junction held 12 bases outside the gene matches. This chain's CDR3 is CASSSGQGGARIGELFF. Written as DNA, the CDR3 is TGCGCCAGCAGCTCCGGACAGGGGGGCGCCAGGATCGGGGAGCTGTTTTTT.

A note on this clone: The junction departs from germline at one end; a sequencing error may be responsible. The chain links TRBV18 to TRBJ2-5; a weak D match, TRBD2 (6 bases). The V gene's germline CDR1 is KGHSH and CDR2 LQKENI. The CDR3 runs to 16 residues. CDR3 sequence reads: CASAPPNRPRGETQYF. The CDR3 DNA is TGTGCCAGCGCACCACCGAATCGACCCCGGGGGGAGACCCAGTACTTC.

The chain is built from TRBV7-2 and TRBJ1-2, with D maybe TRBD1 (5 bases). The ends were cut back, 1 base at V and 7 bases at J, with 10 bases in the middle. CDR3 length: 13 residues. Per the germline V gene, CDR1 is SGHTA and CDR2 is FQGNSA. The CDR3 is CASSLGRRGGYTF. CDR3 bases: TGTGCCAGCAGCTTAGGGCGGAGGGGTGGCTACACCTTC.

The chain links TRBV13 to TRBJ2-7, with TRBD2 as a possible D gene (5 bases). CDR3 length equals 13 residues. V lost 8 bases and J 3 bases, leaving 14 bases between the germline ends. Looked up from germline, CDR1 is PRHDT and CDR2 is FYEKMQ (reference sequence). The CDR3 here is CASGRVSGYEQYF. CDR3 DNA: TGTGCCAGCGGCAGAGTAAGCGGCTACGAGCAGTACTTC.

The J gene is TRBJ2-3, the V gene TRBV11-2; no clear D. The CDR3 contains 15 residues. V lost 1 base and J lost 0, with 8 bases in between. The germline V gene has CDR1 SGHAT and CDR2 FQNNGV. The CDR3 region has the DNA TGTGCCAGCAGCTTAGGAGGAACTAGCACAGATACGCAGTATTTT. Encoded protein: CASSLGGTSTDTQYF.

The chain is built from TRBV7-2 and TRBJ1-2; D is unresolved. V was pared by 1 base and J by 1 base, with 10 bases between. CDR3 length: 15 residues. The germline CDR1 and CDR2 sequences are SGHTA and FQGNSA. CDR3 in amino acids: CASSLVAGGNYGYTF. CDR3 DNA: TGTGCCAGCAGCTTAGTAGCAGGCGGTAACTATGGCTACACCTTC. The whole variable domain, remainder taken from reference TRBV7-2 and TRBJ1-2, is GAGVSQSPSNKVTEKGKDVELRCDPISGHTALYWYRQSLGQGLEFLIYFQGNSAPDKSGLPSDRFSAERTGGSVSTLTIQRTQQEDSAVYLCASSLVAGGNYGYTFGSGTRLTVV.

CDR3: CASSLRQGRVEQYF. As DNA, the CDR3 is TGTGCCAGCAGCTTGAGGCAGGGTCGGGTCGAGCAGTACTTC. The rearrangement uses TRBV5-4 and TRBJ2-7; TRBD1 is a possible D gene (5 bases). Between the trimmed V and J ends, which lost 1 base and 6 bases, there was a span of 14 bases. The CDR3 totals 14 residues. CDR1 and CDR2 (germline): SGHNT, YYREEE (reference sequence). The variable domain in full, with the rest retrieved from reference TRBV5-4 and TRBJ2-7, is ETGVTQSPTHLIKTRGQQVTLRCSSQSGHNTVSWYQQALGQGPQFIFQYYREEENGRGNFPPRFSGLQFPNYSSELNVNALELDDSALYLCASSLRQGRVEQYFGPGTRLTVT.

J is TRBJ2-2 and V is TRBV2; D gene ambiguous. V gave up 4 bases and J gave up 4 bases, with 10 bases separating them. This CDR3 has 14 amino acids. CDR1 SNHLY and CDR2 FYNNEI come from the germline V gene. Written as DNA, the CDR3 is TGTGCCAGCAGTGGATTAAAATCCACCGGGGAGCTGTTTTTT. This encodes CASSGLKSTGELFF.

The CDR3 DNA follows: TGTGCCAGCAGTTTAGGGCGGTACAATGAGCAGTTCTTC. Translation gives CASSLGRYNEQFF. The chain carries TRBV27 and TRBJ2-1; no firm D call. This CDR3 has 13 residues. The V gene's germline CDR1 is MNHEY and CDR2 SMNVEV (reference sequence). V dropped 2 bases and J dropped 4 bases, with 6 bases sitting between them.

The CDR3 loop reads CASSNRVVGQPQHF. Here the CDR3 DNA reads TGTGCCAGCAGCAACCGAGTCGTTGGCCAGCCCCAGCATTTT. This chain uses TRBV5-6 with TRBJ1-5; no clear D gene. Germline V CDR1 and CDR2: SGHDT, YYEEEE. V shed 4 bases and J shed 7 bases, with 15 bases lying between them. CDR3 size: 14 residues.

The chain links TRBV19 to TRBJ1-2, with 7 bases lining up with TRBD1. The CDR3 spans 14 residues. CDR1 is LNHDA and CDR2 is SQIVND in the germline V gene (reference sequence). Trimming took 5 bases from V and 0 from J; bases not matched to a gene: 3. CDR3 coding DNA: TGTGCCAGTAGTCCCGGGACAGCTAACTATGGCTACACCTTC. This translates into CASSPGTANYGYTF. Complete variable domain (other parts from reference TRBV19 and TRBJ1-2): DGGITQSPKYLFRKEGQNVTLSCEQNLNHDAMYWYRQDPGQGLRLIYYSQIVNDFQKGDIAEGYSVSREKKESFPLTVTSAQKNPTAFYLCASSPGTANYGYTFGSGTRLTVV.

This rearrangement joins TRBV7-2 to TRBJ1-1; D gene uncertain. The germline CDR1 and CDR2 sequences are SGHTA and FQGNSA. V was trimmed by 5 bases and J by 4 bases, leaving 11 bases between them. This CDR3 is built from 13 residues. CDR3 DNA sequence: TGTGCCAGCAGCCCCGGCCGGGGCACTGAAGCTTTCTTT. It translates to CASSPGRGTEAFF.

CDR3 loop: CASSSRTRRYQETQYF. The CDR3 DNA follows: TGTGCCAGCAGCTCGAGGACAAGACGATACCAAGAGACCCAGTACTTC. V and J are TRBV5-6 and TRBJ2-5, with D maybe TRBD1 (5 bases). The V gene lost 3 bases and the J gene lost 0 bases, with 15 bases spanning the gap. CDR1 SGHDT and CDR2 YYEEEE come from the germline V gene. This CDR3 has 16 residues.